The 24 T cell receptor beta chains given below trace back to one sample, sequenced in a study of blood T cell repertoires in COVID-19. The assay was immunoSEQ multiplex PCR, and TCRdb's table has in-frame clones only and misses some. The data hold around 150,000 clones, with about three quarters observed a single time. Sequencing used peripheral blood. These receptors were collected from a man aged 50 to 60 with acute or convalescent COVID-19.

This chain uses TRBV27 with TRBJ2-1; D is possibly TRBD2 (5 bases). Per the germline V gene, CDR1 is MNHEY and CDR2 is SMNVEV (reference sequence). The CDR3 sequence is 13 residues long. Trimming removed 5 bases from V and 10 bases from J, with 15 bases in between. The CDR3 loop is CASSLDKLGEQFF. Here the CDR3 DNA reads TGTGCCAGCAGTCTAGACAAACTAGGAGAGCAGTTCTTC.

The chain employs TRBV4-1 and TRBJ1-5; no firm D call. V was shortened by 1 base and J by 7 bases, with 8 bases between the two germline ends. Per germline, CDR1 MGHRA and CDR2 YSYEKL. The CDR3 runs to 13 residues. The CDR3 loop reads CASSQVGEQPQHF. The DNA for the CDR3 is TGCGCCAGCAGCCAAGTTGGGGAGCAGCCCCAGCATTTT.

The genes are TRBV7-3 and TRBJ1-3, with D possibly TRBD1 on 6 matching bases. Germline CDR1 and CDR2: SGHTA and FQGTGA. Trimming shortened V by 3 bases and J by 0 bases, and 6 bases separated the two germline ends. CDR3 size: 14 residues. CDR3 in DNA: TGTGCCAGCAGCTTGGACAGCTCTGGAAACACCATATATTTT. It yields the protein CASSLDSSGNTIYF.

V usage is TRBV13 and J usage is TRBJ1-1; 7 bases fit TRBD1. Germline V gene lookup returns CDR1 PRHDT and CDR2 FYEKMQ (reference sequence). The CDR3 is made up of 19 amino acids. J was trimmed by 1 base and V by 5 bases; bases with no gene match: 19. The CDR3 reads CASSLHPPRQGFTNTEAFF. The CDR3 bases are TGTGCCAGCAGCCTGCACCCGCCTCGACAGGGTTTCACGAACACTGAAGCTTTCTTT.

This chain joins TRBV30 and TRBJ1-2; TRBD1 agrees at 7 bases. The germline gives CDR1 GTSNPN, CDR2 SVGIG (reference sequence). The CDR3 consists of 11 residues. V lost 4 bases and J lost 13; bases outside the gene matches: 9. Written as DNA, the CDR3 is TGTGCCTGGATAACAACAGGGGTTAGCACCTTC. Its protein is CAWITTGVSTF.

The chain combines TRBV12-3 or TRBV12-4 with TRBJ1-2, with D unresolved. This CDR3 is 13 amino acids long. Trimming pared 7 bases from V and 8 bases from J, leaving 17 bases between. CDR3 sequence: CASTLGRASGYTF. CDR3 sequence (DNA): TGTGCCAGCACCCTTGGGAGGGCCAGCGGCTACACCTTC.

This clone was found once. CDR3 sequence reads: CASSQGQGSTEAFF. CDR3 nucleotide sequence: TGTGCCAGCAGCCAAGGACAGGGGAGCACTGAAGCTTTCTTT. This chain connects TRBV9 to TRBJ1-1; 9 bases map to TRBD1. The CDR3 is 14 amino acids. V shed 4 bases and J 4 bases; nucleotides not matched to a gene: 5. Germline CDR1 and CDR2: SGDLS and YYNGEE.

The chain combines TRBV5-6 with TRBJ2-7, with D tentatively TRBD1 (5 bases). V gave up 4 bases and J gave up 0 bases, with 11 bases separating them. This CDR3 is built from 14 residues. Per germline, CDR1 SGHDT and CDR2 YYEEEE. CDR3 loop: CASSPTVPSYEQYF. The CDR3 bases are TGTGCCAGCAGCCCGACAGTACCCTCCTACGAGCAGTACTTC.

The rearrangement links TRBV20-1 to TRBJ2-1; 11 nucleotides line up with TRBD1. The CDR3 is 14 amino acids. After removal of 3 bases from V and 7 bases from J, the junction contained 5 bases not matched to a gene. Germline V CDR1 and CDR2: DFQATT, SNEGSKA (reference sequence). In nucleotides, the CDR3 is TGCAGTGCTAGTTTGGGACAGGGGGAGAATGAGCAGTTCTTC. Translated, it gives CSASLGQGENEQFF.

V usage is TRBV18 and J usage is TRBJ2-7; D may be TRBD1 (5 bases). CDR1 is KGHSH, CDR2 LQKENI, per germline. This CDR3 is built from 14 residues. V lost 10 bases and J lost 1, with 17 bases in between. CDR3 DNA: TGTGCCACCCCCTGCCAGACAGTATCCTACGAGCAGTACGTC. It encodes CATPCQTVSYEQYV.

This rearrangement joins TRBV2 to TRBJ2-1, with D tentatively TRBD1 (6 bases). V lost 5 bases, J lost 1 base, and 12 bases lay in between. The germline V gene encodes CDR1 SNHLY and CDR2 FYNNEI. The CDR3 has 15 amino acids. The CDR3 coding sequence is TGTGCCAGCAGTTGGGACAAGTGGTCCTACAATGAGCAGTTCTTC. Protein: CASSWDKWSYNEQFF. Based on the CDR3 plus reference TRBV2 and TRBJ2-1, the full variable domain is EPEVTQTPSHQVTQMGQEVILRCVPISNHLYFYWYRQILGQKVEFLVSFYNNEISEKSEIFDDQFSVERPDGSNFTLKIRSTKLEDSAMYFCASSWDKWSYNEQFFGPGTRLTVL.

The CDR3 sequence is CASMFQDFGYTF. CDR3 DNA sequence: TGTGCCAGCATGTTCCAGGACTTTGGCTACACCTTC. The V and J genes are TRBV2 and TRBJ1-2; D unclear. The CDR3 length is 12 residues. Trimming pared 7 bases from V and 7 bases from J, leaving 13 bases between. The germline V gene has CDR1 SNHLY and CDR2 FYNNEI.

The gene calls are TRBV19 and TRBJ2-2, with D possibly being TRBD2 (6 bases). This CDR3 is built from 16 residues. Trimming stripped 5 bases from V and 1 base from J, with 14 bases between. The germline V gene has CDR1 LNHDA and CDR2 SQIVND (reference sequence). CDR3 in DNA: TGTGCCAGTAGTCCCATAGGCGGGGAGAACACCGGGGAGCTGTTTTTT. This codes for CASSPIGGENTGELFF.

This chain joins TRBV30 and TRBJ1-5, with D maybe TRBD1 (6 bases). CDR3 length equals 13 residues. V was shortened by 6 bases and J by 4 bases, with 13 bases between the two germline ends. The germline V gene encodes CDR1 GTSNPN and CDR2 SVGIG (reference sequence). CDR3 DNA sequence: TGTGCCTGTAAGCAGGGGAATAATCAGCCCCAGCATTTT. This codes for CACKQGNNQPQHF.

This clone has just one count. The chain employs TRBV4-2 and TRBJ2-3; D is perhaps TRBD2 (5 bases). The CDR3 consists of 15 residues. Trimming left V 0 bases short and J 4 bases short, with 11 bases between. Germline V gene data show CDR1 as LGHNA and CDR2 as YNFKEQ. The CDR3 coding sequence is TGTGCCAGCAGCCAAGAGGGAGTTCGCTCAGATACGCAGTATTTT. Encoded protein: CASSQEGVRSDTQYF.

The rearrangement uses TRBV11-2 and TRBJ2-7; tentatively, D is TRBD2 (5 bases). This CDR3 has 13 residues. Germline CDR1 and CDR2: SGHAT and FQNNGV. V lost 5 bases and J 6 bases, leaving 14 bases between the germline ends. In DNA form, the CDR3 reads TGTGCCAGCAGCGATTTTTCAGGAGGCGAGCAGTACTTC. Translating gives CASSDFSGGEQYF.

CDR3 sequence: CASSLDRDRLDGYTF. In nucleotides, the CDR3 is TGTGCCAGCAGTTTGGACCGGGACAGGTTAGATGGCTACACCTTC. The V call is TRBV27, the J call TRBJ1-2, with TRBD1 matching 8 bases. CDR3 length equals 15 residues. After removal of 3 bases from V and 6 bases from J, the junction contained 9 bases not matched to a gene. Per the germline V gene, CDR1 is MNHEY and CDR2 is SMNVEV (reference sequence).

The chain carries TRBV3-1 (or the pseudogene TRBV3-2) and TRBJ1-3; possibly TRBD1 for D (5 bases). Germline assignment: CDR1 LGHDT and CDR2 YNNKEL (reference sequence). CDR3 size: 15 residues. Trimming removed 6 bases at V and 0 bases at J, with 12 bases between. The DNA for the CDR3 is TGTGCCAGCAGTCCGGACATTCTCTCTGGAAACACCATATATTTT. It is translated as CASSPDILSGNTIYF.

This chain joins TRBV6-5 and TRBJ2-1; 7 bases match TRBD1. The CDR3 has 16 amino acids. J gave up 0 bases and V 0 bases, and 2 bases lay outside the gene matches. From germline, CDR1 is MNHEY and CDR2 SVGAGI. The CDR3 coding sequence is TGTGCCAGCAGTTACTCGACAGGGAGCTCCTACAATGAGCAGTTCTTC. Translating it yields CASSYSTGSSYNEQFF.

This rearrangement joins TRBV5-1 to TRBJ2-1, with TRBD1 matching 7 bases. V was clipped by 4 bases and J by 0 bases; unmatched bases: 4. This CDR3 region has 15 residues. In germline, CDR1 is SGHRS, CDR2 YFSETQ. CDR3 in amino acids: CASSPGQTSYNEQFF. CDR3 nucleotides: TGCGCCAGCAGCCCGGGACAGACCTCCTACAATGAGCAGTTCTTC. The whole variable domain, filled in from reference TRBV5-1 and TRBJ2-1, reads KAGVTQTPRYLIKTRGQQVTLSCSPISGHRSVSWYQQTPGQGLQFLFEYFSETQRNKGNFPGRFSGRQFSNSRSEMNVSTLELGDSALYLCASSPGQTSYNEQFFGPGTRLTVL.

The CDR3 sequence is CASSLEATSDEQFF. For the CDR3, the DNA is TGCGCCAGCAGCTTGGAGGCGACATCGGATGAGCAGTTCTTC. V and J are TRBV5-1 and TRBJ2-1; D not certain. Trimming took 0 bases from V and 8 from J, leaving 12 bases between them. Germline assignment: CDR1 SGHRS and CDR2 YFSETQ. CDR3 length: 14 residues.

The chain links TRBV30 to TRBJ1-3; a weak D match, TRBD1 (5 bases). Germline values: CDR1 GTSNPN, CDR2 SVGIG (reference sequence). The length of the CDR3 is 14 residues. Between the trimmed V and J ends, which lost 4 bases and 0 bases, there was a span of 10 bases. The CDR3 is CAWTSGFSGNTIYF. The CDR3 nucleotides are TGTGCCTGGACGTCAGGGTTCTCTGGAAACACCATATATTTT.

The CDR3 region has the DNA TGTGCCAGCAGTTTATCGCGAGGGAACGAGCAGTACGTC. Translation gives CASSLSRGNEQYV. V usage is TRBV27 and J usage is TRBJ2-7, with a tentative D call TRBD2 (5 bases). The CDR3 is 13 residues long. The V end was cut by 0 bases, the J end by 5 bases, with 8 bases between. CDR1 and CDR2 from the germline V gene are MNHEY and SMNVEV (reference sequence).

The chain has TRBV5-6 and TRBJ1-1; 10 bases match TRBD1. The CDR3 loop spans 16 amino acids. Germline V gene lookup returns CDR1 SGHDT and CDR2 YYEEEE. V trimming: 4 bases; J trimming: 5 bases; junction bases outside the gene matches: 11. The CDR3 DNA reads as TGTGCCAGCAGCCACCGATTACGGACAGGGGGAACTGAAGCTTTCTTT. Its protein product is CASSHRLRTGGTEAFF.